A selection of T cell receptor beta chains follows, all from one sample in a study of OX40 agonist ivuxolimab in advanced cancers. Profiled with immunoSEQ multiplex PCR; TCRdb holds only in-frame clones, not every one. This table has tens of thousands of clones, about 86% appearing once. The source material was CD4+ or CD8+ T cells sorted from blood, sampled in a trial of the OX40 agonist ivuxolimab. The receptors originated from an adult with an advanced solid tumor such as melanoma, head and neck, liver or kidney cancer. The CDR3 runs from the conserved cysteine through the conserved F or W. The order of the fields is D gene, V gene, J gene, clone size, CDR3 protein, CDR3 DNA. D genes are given only for firm matches. Some rows have no size entry. The others give once, few or many, or a class for an expanded clone.

TRBD2	TRBV28	TRBJ2-7	once	CASSHLLSGGFTQYF	TGTGCCAGCAGCCACCTCTTGAGCGGGGGGTTTACTCAGTACTTC
TRBD1	TRBV4-1	TRBJ2-7	once	CASSPRTGGFYEQYF	TGCGCCAGCAGCCCGCGCACAGGGGGCTTCTACGAGCAGTACTTC
TRBD2	TRBV6-5	TRBJ2-7	-	CASRRGDTYEQYF	TGTGCCAGCCGGCGGGGGGACACCTACGAGCAGTACTTC
TRBD1	TRBV14	TRBJ1-2	-	CASSADRGAYGYTF	TGTGCCAGCAGTGCCGACAGGGGCGCCTATGGCTACACCTTC
-	TRBV27	TRBJ2-6	-	CASERRGANVLTF	TGTGCCAGCGAAAGGAGAGGGGCCAACGTCCTGACTTTC
-	TRBV2	TRBJ2-7	few	CAIAREEQYF	TGTGCCATAGCACGCGAGGAGCAGTACTTC
-	TRBV29-1	TRBJ2-7	-	CSIRRHNSYEQYF	TGCAGCATACGGCGACACAACTCCTACGAGCAGTACTTC
TRBD2	TRBV7-9	TRBJ2-3	-	CASSLSGLASTDTQYF	TGTGCCAGCAGCTTATCCGGACTAGCAAGCACAGATACGCAGTATTTT
TRBD1	TRBV28	TRBJ1-1	-	CASSHQDRAPEAFF	TGTGCCAGCAGCCACCAGGACAGGGCCCCTGAAGCTTTCTTT
TRBD1	TRBV5-4	TRBJ2-2	-	CASSSKLTGGEYTGELFF	TGTGCCAGCAGCTCGAAACTTACAGGGGGCGAGTATACCGGGGAGCTGTTTTTT
-	TRBV5-1	TRBJ1-5	-	CASSLLGAGNQPQHF	TGCGCCAGCAGCTTGCTGGGGGCGGGCAATCAGCCCCAGCATTTT
-	TRBV6-5	TRBJ2-1	-	CASSYSGGEQFF	TGTGCCAGCAGTTACTCGGGTGGGGAGCAGTTCTTC
-	TRBV21-1	TRBJ2-1	-	CARARRLPLAGGPGEQFF	TGTGCCAGGGCCCGACGGTTACCCTTAGCGGGAGGGCCGGGTGAGCAGTTCTTC
TRBD2	TRBV7-2	TRBJ2-1	-	CASSLRGGGRAYNEQFF	TGTGCCAGCAGCTTAAGGGGCGGCGGGAGGGCCTACAATGAGCAGTTCTTC
-	TRBV19	TRBJ2-2	-	CASSIAGETGELFF	TGTGCCAGTAGTATAGCGGGAGAGACCGGGGAGCTGTTTTTT
-	TRBV18	TRBJ2-7	-	CASSPPDSYEQYF	TGTGCCAGCTCACCACCAGACTCCTACGAGCAGTACTTC
-	TRBV13	TRBJ2-4	-	CASSSPTTGEGIQYF	TGTGCCAGCAGCTCCCCTACGACAGGGGAGGGCATTCAGTACTTC
TRBD1	TRBV29-1	TRBJ2-7	-	CSVGTGGNEQYF	TGCAGCGTCGGGACAGGGGGCAACGAGCAGTACTTC
-	TRBV2	TRBJ2-7	-	CASYREDYEQYF	TGTGCCAGTTACAGGGAAGACTACGAGCAGTACTTC
-	TRBV10-1	TRBJ1-1	-	CASSDGTEAFF	TGCGCCAGCAGTGACGGCACTGAAGCTTTCTTT
-	TRBV16	TRBJ2-7	once	CASSQSGSYEQYF	TGTGCCAGCAGCCAATCCGGATCCTACGAGCAGTACTTC
-	TRBV5-1	TRBJ2-2	-	CASSLGRGELFF	TGCGCCAGCAGCTTGGGACGTGGGGAGCTGTTTTTT
-	TRBV27	TRBJ2-7	-	CASSSSRELFYEQYF	-
-	TRBV14	TRBJ1-2	-	CASSQDKEGFPYGYTF	TGTGCCAGCAGCCAAGATAAAGAGGGGTTTCCGTATGGCTACACCTTC
-	TRBV19	TRBJ2-6	-	CASSSVSGANVLTF	TGTGCCAGTAGCTCCGTATCTGGGGCCAACGTCCTGACTTTC
TRBD1	TRBV7-3	TRBJ2-2	-	CASSPQGTTGELFF	TGTGCCAGCAGTCCACAGGGGACCACCGGGGAGCTGTTTTTT
TRBD1	TRBV7-8	TRBJ2-2	-	CASSSGQGLGTGELFF	TGTGCCAGCAGCTCGGGACAGGGGCTCGGCACCGGGGAGCTGTTTTTT
-	TRBV19	TRBJ2-2	-	CASSMTANTGELFF	TGTGCCAGTAGCATGACAGCGAACACCGGGGAGCTGTTTTTT
-	TRBV11-2	TRBJ2-5	-	CASSLVMEAETQYF	TGTGCCAGCAGCTTAGTCATGGAGGCGGAGACCCAGTACTTC
-	TRBV2	TRBJ2-2	-	CASSDLRVGTGELFF	TGTGCCAGCAGTGATCTCAGGGTAGGCACCGGGGAGCTGTTTTTT
-	TRBV9	TRBJ1-2	-	CASSVGEDYGYTF	TGTGCCAGCAGCGTAGGGGAGGACTATGGCTACACCTTC
TRBD1	TRBV27	TRBJ2-7	-	CASSFGTGYYEQYF	TGTGCCAGCAGTTTCGGGACAGGATACTACGAGCAGTACTTC
-	TRBV19	TRBJ2-7	-	CASSLDSSTSYEQYF	TGTGCCAGTAGTCTCGACAGCTCGACCTCCTACGAGCAGTACTTC
-	TRBV14	TRBJ2-1	-	CASSLVADYNEQFF	TGTGCCAGCAGCCTCGTAGCGGACTACAATGAGCAGTTCTTC
-	TRBV6-4	TRBJ2-6	once	CASSPVPGANVLTF	TGTGCCAGCAGCCCGGTCCCTGGGGCCAACGTCCTGACTTTC
TRBD1	TRBV5-5	TRBJ2-2	-	CASSRWSWGTANRNTGELFF	TGTGCCAGCAGCCGATGGAGTTGGGGGACAGCTAATAGGAACACCGGGGAGCTGTTTTTT
-	TRBV9	TRBJ2-3	few	CASTMSSTDTQYF	TGTGCCAGCACCATGTCTAGCACAGATACGCAGTATTTT
-	TRBV13	TRBJ1-6	-	CASSLGGNSPLHF	TGTGCCAGCAGCTTAGGTGGGAATTCACCCCTCCACTTT
-	TRBV28	TRBJ2-2	-	CASSLLGEAGTGELFF	TGTGCCAGCAGTTTATTGGGGGAGGCTGGCACCGGGGAGCTGTTTTTT
TRBD1	TRBV9	TRBJ1-5	few	CASSVEGAADQPQHF	TGTGCCAGCAGCGTAGAGGGGGCAGCGGATCAGCCCCAGCATTTT
TRBD2	TRBV9	TRBJ2-2	-	CASTQGSGLANTGELFF	TGTGCCAGCACCCAGGGGTCGGGACTAGCGAACACCGGGGAGCTGTTTTTT
TRBD2	TRBV6-1	TRBJ2-3	-	CASSESSGMLDTQYF	TGTGCCAGCAGTGAGTCTAGCGGGATGCTAGATACGCAGTATTTT
TRBD2	TRBV9	TRBJ2-1	-	CASSVVPGLAAYNEQFF	TGTGCCAGCAGCGTAGTACCGGGACTAGCCGCCTACAATGAGCAGTTCTTC
TRBD1	TRBV9	TRBJ2-1	-	CASSPGGHEQFF	TGTGCCAGCAGCCCAGGGGGCCATGAGCAGTTCTTC
-	TRBV7-9	TRBJ2-3	-	CASSTDGTWSADTQYF	TGTGCCAGCAGCACCGACGGAACGTGGTCTGCAGATACGCAGTATTTT